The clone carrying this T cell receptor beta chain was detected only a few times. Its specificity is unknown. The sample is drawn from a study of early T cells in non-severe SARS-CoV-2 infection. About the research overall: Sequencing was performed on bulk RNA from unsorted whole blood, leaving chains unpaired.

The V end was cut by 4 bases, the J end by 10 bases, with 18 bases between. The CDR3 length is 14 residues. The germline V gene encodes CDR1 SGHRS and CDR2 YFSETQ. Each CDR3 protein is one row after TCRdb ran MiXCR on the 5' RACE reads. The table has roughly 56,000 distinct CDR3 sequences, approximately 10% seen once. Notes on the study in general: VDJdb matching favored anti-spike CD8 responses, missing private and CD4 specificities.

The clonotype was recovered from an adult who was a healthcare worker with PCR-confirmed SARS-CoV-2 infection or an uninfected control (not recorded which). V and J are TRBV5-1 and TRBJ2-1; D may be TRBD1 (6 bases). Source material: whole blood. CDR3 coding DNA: TGCGCCAGCAGCCTAACTCCCGGGACATCCGAGCAGTTCTTC. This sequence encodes CASSLTPGTSEQFF.